The 32 T cell receptor beta chains listed next were all sequenced from one sample in a study of post-analysis software for immune sequencing data. General observations from the study: About five TRBV segments occurring more often in patients than controls included TRBV5-6, TRBV5-1 and TRBV20-1.

cDNA libraries of TCR beta carried unique molecular identifiers. TCRdb redid the calling of the PCR reads with MiXCR, one entry per CDR3 protein. This repertoire shows about 820,000 distinct CDR3 sequences, around 50% found once; its top ten account for roughly 4.4%. Their antigens are not known. Sequenced sample: blood. These receptors all stem from a girl aged 10 to 17 with multiple sclerosis.

This chain joins TRBV7-9 and TRBJ1-2; TRBD1 agrees at 7 bases. The V gene's germline CDR1 is SEHNR and CDR2 FQNEAQ (reference sequence). The CDR3 length is 14 residues. The V segment lost 5 bases and the J segment 3 bases; nucleotides outside the gene matches: 6. CDR3 protein: CASSRGGGDYGYTF. For the CDR3, the DNA is TGTGCCAGCAGCCGCGGAGGGGGCGACTATGGCTACACCTTC.

The rearrangement uses TRBV20-1 and TRBJ2-5; 9 positions match TRBD2. CDR1 DFQATT and CDR2 SNEGSKA come from the germline V gene (reference sequence). The V gene end was trimmed by 5 bases and the J gene end by 5 bases; junction bases not matched to a gene: 12. This CDR3 is 15 amino acids long. The CDR3 reads CSAEPLVSGGETQYF. In nucleotides, the CDR3 is TGCAGTGCTGAGCCCTTAGTGAGCGGGGGGGAGACCCAGTACTTC.

This clonotype was seen a few times. The V call is TRBV11-2, the J call TRBJ2-5; D might be TRBD1 or TRBD2, each matching 5 bases. Germline values: CDR1 SGHAT, CDR2 FQNNGV. This CDR3 region has 16 residues. V gave up 7 bases and J gave up 3 bases, with 21 bases separating them. This chain's CDR3 is CASTTQAGLTEETQYF. For the CDR3, the DNA is TGTGCCAGCACAACACAGGCTGGACTCACCGAAGAGACCCAGTACTTC.

The chain has TRBV20-1 and TRBJ2-1; no definite D call. The CDR3 loop spans 19 amino acids. Germline CDR1 reads DFQATT; CDR2 reads SNEGSKA (reference sequence). V shed 0 bases and J shed 3 bases, with 24 bases lying between them. In nucleotides, the CDR3 is TGCAGTGCTAGAGATCGTCGGGCCCTGATTCTCGATGACTACAATGAGCAGTTCTTC. Protein product: CSARDRRALILDDYNEQFF.

This sequence joins TRBV6-2 or TRBV6-3 and TRBJ1-2, with a weak D call TRBD1 (5 bases). The CDR3 contains 13 residues. Germline V gene sequence: CDR1 MNHEY, CDR2 SVGEGT. The ends were cut back, 2 bases at V and 6 bases at J, with 10 bases in the middle. This chain's CDR3 is CASSYQRGDGYTF. The CDR3 coding sequence is TGTGCCAGCAGTTACCAGAGGGGTGATGGCTACACCTTC.

This clonotype appeared a few times. The V call is TRBV5-1, the J call TRBJ2-7; 10 bases are a match to TRBD2. V was clipped by 8 bases and J by 0 bases; unmatched bases: 8. The V gene's germline CDR1 is SGHRS and CDR2 YFSETQ. The CDR3 loop spans 15 amino acids. DNA for the CDR3: TGCGCCAGTGCGATAGCGGGGGGCATCTCCTACGAGCAGTACTTC. Its translation is CASAIAGGISYEQYF.

The genes are TRBV5-1 and TRBJ1-2, with D tentatively TRBD1 (5 bases). CDR1 is SGHRS and CDR2 is YFSETQ in the germline V gene. This CDR3 has 13 amino acids. The V end lost 4 bases, the J end lost 6 bases, and 13 bases lay between the germline ends. CDR3 DNA: TGCGCCAGCAGCGTCGACAGTTGGAATGGCTACACCTTC. Translated, it gives CASSVDSWNGYTF.

To note about this clonotype: The junction shows a germline mismatch at one end, possibly a read error. This chain connects TRBV29-1 to TRBJ2-2, with D perhaps TRBD1 or TRBD2 (5 bases each). Germline CDR1 SQVTM, CDR2 ANQGSEA. CDR3 size: 14 residues. CDR3 in amino acids: CSVDAAVDTGERFF. DNA of the CDR3: TGCAGCGTTGACGCCGCGGTGGACACCGGGGAGCGGTTTTTT.

The V gene is TRBV13, the J gene TRBJ2-7; the D call may be TRBD1 or TRBD2 (5 bases each). In germline, CDR1 is PRHDT, CDR2 FYEKMQ (reference sequence). This CDR3 comprises 12 residues. V lost 5 bases to trimming and J lost 6 bases, with 11 bases between them. CDR3 coding DNA: TGTGCCAGCAGCCCTGGGACCGCCGAGCAGTACTTC. It translates to CASSPGTAEQYF.

The chain employs TRBV5-1 and TRBJ2-7; the D gene could be TRBD1 or TRBD2 (5 bases each). This CDR3 contains 16 residues. V shed 9 bases and J shed 0 bases, with 22 bases lying between them. Per the germline V gene, CDR1 is SGHRS and CDR2 is YFSETQ. In DNA form, the CDR3 reads TGCGCCAACAGAACGGACCCCGGTGGGACCTCCTACGAGCAGTACTTC. Translated: CANRTDPGGTSYEQYF.

Comment on this clonotype: It may be a read error: a sequence one base away is much more abundant. The chain employs TRBV10-3 and TRBJ1-2, with 7 bases matching TRBD1. The germline CDR1 and CDR2 sequences are ENHRY and SYGVKD. This CDR3 comprises 13 residues. The CDR3 here is CAIREQGNYGHTF. The CDR3, as DNA: TGTGCCATCAGAGAACAGGGGAACTATGGCCACACCTTC.

This rearrangement joins TRBV20-1 to TRBJ2-1; no clear D. The CDR3 runs 15 residues. Trimming took 0 bases from V and 3 from J, leaving 12 bases between them. Germline V gene sequence: CDR1 DFQATT, CDR2 SNEGSKA (reference sequence). Here the CDR3 DNA reads TGCAGTGCTAGAGATAGCCGAAAGTTCTACAATGAGCAGTTCTTC. It yields the protein CSARDSRKFYNEQFF.

This chain uses TRBV10-3 with TRBJ2-1; a possible D gene is TRBD1 (7 bases). The length of the CDR3 is 15 residues. Per the germline V gene, CDR1 is ENHRY and CDR2 is SYGVKD. V lost 5 bases, J lost 4 bases, and 15 bases lay in between. CDR3 bases: TGTGCCATCAGTACCTCGACAGGGACTTACAATGAGCAGTTCTTC. It encodes CAISTSTGTYNEQFF.

The count of this clonotype is one. The chain is built from TRBV5-1 and TRBJ1-2, with 9 positions matching TRBD1. V dropped 4 bases and J dropped 0; count of bases not matched to a gene: 13. The germline gives CDR1 SGHRS, CDR2 YFSETQ. The length of the CDR3 is 18 residues. CDR3 protein: CASSGENRGLSANYGYTF. CDR3 in DNA: TGCGCCAGCAGCGGAGAGAACAGGGGGCTATCGGCTAACTATGGCTACACCTTC.

This clonotype was counted only a few times. This sequence joins TRBV5-1 and TRBJ2-5, with D unresolved. The V end was cut by 2 bases, the J end by 3 bases, with 11 bases between. This CDR3 comprises 14 residues. CDR1 and CDR2 from the germline V gene are SGHRS and YFSETQ. The CDR3 region is CASSFRNPKETQYF. CDR3 nucleotide sequence: TGCGCCAGCAGCTTCAGAAATCCGAAAGAGACCCAGTACTTC.

The chain links TRBV15 to TRBJ2-4; D may be TRBD1 (6 bases). Matching the DNA end better, TRBJ2-7 makes the J call doubtful. This CDR3 comprises 16 residues. CDR1 LNHNV and CDR2 YYDKDF come from the germline V gene (reference sequence). CDR3 DNA sequence: TGTGCCACCAGCAGAGATTCTAGTGTACAGGGCTACGAGCAGTACTTC. This encodes CATSRDSSVQGYEQYF.

The J gene is TRBJ2-7, the V gene TRBV20-1; TRBD1 aligns across 9 bases. Germline V gene lookup returns CDR1 DFQATT and CDR2 SNEGSKA (reference sequence). The CDR3 has 15 amino acids. The V gene end was trimmed by 3 bases and the J gene end by 3 bases; junction bases not matched to a gene: 9. The CDR3 nucleotides read TGCAGTGCTAGGGAAGGGACAGGGAAGTTCTACGAGCAGTACTTC. It codes for CSAREGTGKFYEQYF.

The rearrangement uses TRBV5-1 and TRBJ1-5, with TRBD1 as a possible D gene (6 bases). V dropped 0 bases and J dropped 1 base, with 8 bases sitting between them. The germline gives CDR1 SGHRS, CDR2 YFSETQ. The CDR3 covers 15 residues. As DNA, the CDR3 is TGCGCCAGCAGCTTGGACGGGACAAGCAATCAGCCCCAGCATTTT. Translating it yields CASSLDGTSNQPQHF.

The chain has TRBV7-8 and TRBJ1-1, with D hard to call. Germline V gives CDR1 SGHVS, CDR2 FQNEAQ. V gave up 1 base and J gave up 2 bases, with 11 bases separating them. The CDR3 totals 15 residues. The CDR3 DNA is TGTGCCAGCAGCTTAGGCCAGTGGAGTAACACTGAAGCTTTCTTT. Translating it yields CASSLGQWSNTEAFF.

This clonotype was picked up a small number of times. The chain carries TRBV20-1 and TRBJ2-7; D is undetermined. The length of the CDR3 is 14 residues. Deletions cut 0 bases from V and 3 bases from J, with 12 bases between. Germline lookup yields CDR1 DFQATT and CDR2 SNEGSKA (reference sequence). The CDR3: CSAREGARNYEQYF. The CDR3 DNA reads as TGCAGTGCTAGAGAAGGCGCACGCAACTACGAGCAGTACTTC.

The genes are TRBV6-1 and TRBJ2-1; a weak D match, TRBD2 (7 bases). The CDR3 is 17 amino acids. Germline V lookup: CDR1 MNHNS, CDR2 SASEGT. V lost 2 bases, J lost 2 bases, and 16 bases lay in between. For the CDR3, the DNA is TGTGCCAGCAGTGAACCCGGATTAGGGGGGGCCTACAATGAGCAGTTCTTC. Protein product: CASSEPGLGGAYNEQFF.

This clonotype has more than one count but fewer than ten. The chain links TRBV12-3 or TRBV12-4 to TRBJ1-2; no reliable D call. V lost 3 bases and J 1 base, leaving 6 bases between the germline ends. CDR3 length: 13 amino acids. The CDR3 coding sequence is TGTGCCAGCAGTTTTATCCTTAACTATGGCTACACCTTC. Protein product: CASSFILNYGYTF.

The chain couples TRBV6-5 to TRBJ2-1, with 12 nucleotides matching TRBD2. The germline V gene has CDR1 MNHEY and CDR2 SVGAGI. Unmatched junction bases numbered 9, after V lost 5 bases and J lost 7 bases. This CDR3 spans 16 amino acids. CDR3 loop: CASSNPPSGRANEQFF. The CDR3, as DNA: TGTGCCAGCAGTAACCCCCCTAGCGGGAGGGCAAATGAGCAGTTCTTC.

This clonotype was counted between two and nine times. This sequence joins TRBV6-4 and TRBJ2-1, with D unresolved. CDR1 is MRHNA and CDR2 is SNTAGT in the germline V gene. With 2 bases removed from V and 4 bases from J, the gap between germline ends came to 12 bases. The CDR3 is 15 residues long. In DNA form, the CDR3 reads TGTGCCAGCAGTGACCGACGGACCGAATACAATGAGCAGTTCTTC. Protein: CASSDRRTEYNEQFF.

The CDR3 sequence is CSADKTGELFF. Here the CDR3 DNA reads TGCAGCGCAGACAAGACCGGGGAGCTGTTTTTT. The rearrangement links TRBV29-1 to TRBJ2-2, with D unclear. The CDR3 totals 11 residues. The V end lost 7 bases, the J end lost 5 bases, and 8 bases lay between the germline ends. CDR1 and CDR2 (germline): SQVTM, ANQGSEA.

V gene TRBV10-3 combines with J gene TRBJ2-7, with D perhaps TRBD1 or TRBD2 (6 bases each). This CDR3 is 14 amino acids long. Trimming stripped 7 bases from V and 0 bases from J, with 13 bases between. CDR1 is ENHRY, CDR2 SYGVKD, per germline. The CDR3 sequence: CAIKGGSSSYEQYF. The CDR3 DNA reads as TGTGCCATCAAGGGGGGCAGCTCCTCCTACGAGCAGTACTTC.

The sample holds a few counts of this clonotype. The CDR3 region is CSATDSSTDTQYF. The CDR3 DNA reads TGCAGCGCAACGGACAGCAGCACAGATACGCAGTATTTT. The chain uses TRBV29-1 and TRBJ2-3; perhaps TRBD1 as D (6 bases). The CDR3 loop spans 13 amino acids. The V end lost 7 bases, the J end lost 0 bases, and 11 bases lay between the germline ends. The germline V gene encodes CDR1 SQVTM and CDR2 ANQGSEA.

This chain uses TRBV20-1 with TRBJ2-1, with D possibly being TRBD2 (6 bases). Trimming cost V 5 bases and J 8 bases, with 13 bases left between them. From germline, CDR1 is DFQATT and CDR2 SNEGSKA (reference sequence). This CDR3 comprises 12 residues. CDR3 bases: TGCAGTGCTCGGAGAAGGGACTATGAGCAGTTCTTC. It codes for CSARRRDYEQFF.

This chain uses TRBV7-6 with TRBJ2-7; 8 bases agree with TRBD2. CDR3 length: 17 residues. After removal of 4 bases from V and 12 bases from J, the junction contained 23 bases not matched to a gene. The germline V gene has CDR1 SGHVS and CDR2 FNYEAQ. CDR3 bases: TGTGCCAGCAGCTCCGGGACTAGTTCCCCCGACCGGGAGACCCGGTACTTC. It specifies CASSSGTSSPDRETRYF.

This chain links TRBV2 with TRBJ2-6; D is tentatively TRBD1 or TRBD2 (5 bases each). CDR3 length: 17 amino acids. Trimming shortened V by 5 bases and J by 0 bases, and 14 bases separated the two germline ends. The germline CDR1 and CDR2 sequences are SNHLY and FYNNEI. In DNA form, the CDR3 reads TGTGCCAGCAGTTCCGGGACGGCCCGCTCTGGGGCCAACGTCCTGACTTTC. Its protein is CASSSGTARSGANVLTF.

This clonotype was detected a few times. V and J are TRBV28 and TRBJ2-3; perhaps TRBD1 as D (5 bases). The germline CDR1 and CDR2 sequences are MDHEN and SYDVKM. The length of the CDR3 is 17 residues. The V and J ends lost 6 bases and 1 base respectively, with 20 bases between them. The CDR3 DNA reads TGTGCCAGCAGCCCTAACCGGAAGGGGATAGGCACAGATACGCAGTATTTT. Its protein product is CASSPNRKGIGTDTQYF.

This clonotype was picked up a small number of times. The V and J genes are TRBV4-1 and TRBJ2-5; 11 bases fit TRBD2. The DNA end is more similar to TRBJ2-7, so the J call may be wrong. Germline CDR1 MGHRA, CDR2 YSYEKL. The CDR3 has 15 amino acids. The CDR3 coding sequence is TGCGCCAGCAGCGCCCGACTAGCGGGGAACTACGAGCAGTACTTC. Protein product: CASSARLAGNYEQYF.